This T cell receptor (beta chain) came from a study of cytomegalovirus exposure and HLA in healthy donors. With 60 Vbeta and 13 Jbeta primers, the PCR was carried out. Profiling relied on immunoSEQ multiplex PCR, and the TCRdb table lists in-frame clones only, not all of them. The sample shows over 65,000 clones, 60% to 80% of them seen only once. In regard to this clone: The antigen is undetermined.

Points from the study as a whole: A later analysis linked a missense DCLRE1C variant to TCR beta V- and J-gene trimming.

Healthy bone marrow donors made up the donors. From germline, CDR1 is SNHLY and CDR2 FYNNEI. This CDR3 has 14 amino acids. The V gene lost 3 bases and the J gene lost 4 bases, with 12 bases spanning the gap. The J gene is TRBJ1-1, the V gene TRBV2; a weak D match, TRBD1 (6 bases). The sample taken for sequencing was PBMCs. The TCR sequence derives from a man aged 45 to 65 in good health and CMV-seronegative. The CDR3 is CASSDRGLGTEAFF. The CDR3 coding sequence is TGTGCCAGCAGTGACAGGGGTTTGGGCACTGAAGCTTTCTTT.